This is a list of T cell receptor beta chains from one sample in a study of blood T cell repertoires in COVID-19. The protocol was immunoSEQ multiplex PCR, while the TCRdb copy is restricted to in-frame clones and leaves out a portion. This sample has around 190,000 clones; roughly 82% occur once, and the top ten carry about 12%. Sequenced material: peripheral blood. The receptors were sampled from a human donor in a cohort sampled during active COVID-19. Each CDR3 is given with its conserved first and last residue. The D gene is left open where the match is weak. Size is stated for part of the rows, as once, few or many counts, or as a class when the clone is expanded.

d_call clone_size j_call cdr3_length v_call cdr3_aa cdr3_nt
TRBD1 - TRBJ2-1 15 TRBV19 CASSRTGGVNNEQFF TGTGCCAGTAGTCGGACAGGGGGAGTTAACAATGAGCAGTTCTTC
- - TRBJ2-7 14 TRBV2 CASSEQVVRYEQYF TGTGCCAGCAGTGAGCAGGTCGTACGCTACGAGCAGTACTTC
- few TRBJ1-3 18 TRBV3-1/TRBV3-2 CASSQDRRGPTAGNTIYF TGTGCCAGCAGCCAAGATAGGAGGGGACCGACTGCTGGAAACACCATATATTTT
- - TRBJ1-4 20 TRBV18 CASSPRAISEDLATNEKLFF TGTGCCAGCTCACCGCGGGCCATTAGTGAGGACCTTGCAACTAATGAAAAACTGTTTTTT
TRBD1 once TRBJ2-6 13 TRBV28 CASRQGAANVLTF TGTGCCAGCAGACAGGGGGCGGCCAACGTCCTGACTTTC
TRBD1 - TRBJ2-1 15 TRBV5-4 CASSTGTGGHNEQFF TGTGCCAGCAGCACTGGGACAGGGGGCCACAATGAGCAGTTCTTC
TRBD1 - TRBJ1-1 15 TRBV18 CASSGTTGVNTEAFF TGTGCCAGCTCAGGGACGACAGGGGTGAACACTGAAGCTTTCTTT
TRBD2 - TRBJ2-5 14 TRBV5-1 CASSPLGGQETQYF TGCGCCAGCAGCCCTTTGGGAGGGCAAGAGACCCAGTACTTC
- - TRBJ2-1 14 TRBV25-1 CASSGPWGHNEQFF TGTGCCAGCAGTGGCCCTTGGGGGCACAATGAGCAGTTCTTC
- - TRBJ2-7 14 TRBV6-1 CASSEVRGLYEQYF TGTGCCAGCAGTGAAGTCAGGGGCCTCTACGAGCAGTACTTC
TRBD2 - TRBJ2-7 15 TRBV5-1 CASSKFSGSSHEQYF TGCGCCAGCAGCAAGTTTAGCGGGAGCTCCCACGAGCAGTACTTC
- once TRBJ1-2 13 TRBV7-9 CASSQQANYGYTF TGTGCCAGCAGCCAACAGGCTAACTATGGCTACACCTTC
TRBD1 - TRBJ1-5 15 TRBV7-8 CASSLARQGDQPQHF TGTGCCAGCAGCTTAGCGCGACAGGGGGATCAGCCCCAGCATTTT
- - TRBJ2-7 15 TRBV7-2 CASSSIGLAPYEQYF TGTGCCAGCAGCTCGATCGGGCTAGCACCCTACGAGCAGTACTTC
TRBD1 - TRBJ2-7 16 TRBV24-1 CATSDFLATGVHEQYF TGTGCCACCAGTGATTTCCTAGCGACAGGGGTCCACGAGCAGTACTTC
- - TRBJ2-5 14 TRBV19 CASSIGAYEETQYF TGTGCCAGTAGTATAGGGGCCTACGAAGAGACCCAGTACTTC
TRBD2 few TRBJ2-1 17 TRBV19 CASSVPSGSGSYNEQFF TGTGCCAGTAGTGTCCCTAGCGGGTCAGGATCCTACAATGAGCAGTTCTTC
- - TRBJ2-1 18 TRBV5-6 CASSLAVGGDFYYNEQFF TGTGCCAGCAGCTTGGCAGTAGGTGGGGACTTTTACTACAATGAGCAGTTCTTC
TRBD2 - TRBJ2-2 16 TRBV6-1 CASSEGGGSWAGELFF TGTGCCAGCAGTGAAGGCGGCGGGAGTTGGGCCGGGGAGCTGTTTTTT
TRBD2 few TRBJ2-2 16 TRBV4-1 CASSQDEGLAGGELFF TGCGCCAGCAGCCAAGATGAGGGACTAGCTGGCGGGGAGCTGTTTTTT
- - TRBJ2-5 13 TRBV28 CASRSTGEETQYF TGTGCCAGCAGAAGTACGGGAGAGGAGACCCAGTACTTC
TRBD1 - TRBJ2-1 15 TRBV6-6 CASSYLQGKRNEQFF TGTGCCAGCAGTTACCTACAGGGGAAGAGGAATGAGCAGTTCTTC
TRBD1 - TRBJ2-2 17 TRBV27 CASSLLRQGTNTGELFF TGTGCCAGCAGTCTACTCCGACAGGGAACCAACACCGGGGAGCTGTTTTTT
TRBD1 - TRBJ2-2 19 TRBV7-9 CASRRARGTGALNTGELFF TGTGCCAGCAGGCGCGCCCGGGGGACAGGGGCCCTGAACACCGGGGAGCTGTTTTTT
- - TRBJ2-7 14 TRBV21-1 CASTTRVVTYEQYF TGTGCCAGCACCACCCGGGTAGTAACGTACGAGCAGTACTTC
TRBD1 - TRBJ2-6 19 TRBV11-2 CASSPYSGTGGTGANVLTF TGTGCCAGCAGCCCATACTCCGGGACAGGGGGTACTGGGGCCAACGTCCTGACTTTC
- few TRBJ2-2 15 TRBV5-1 CASSWRRAEDGELFF TGCGCCAGCAGCTGGCGGCGGGCCGAGGACGGGGAGCTGTTTTTT
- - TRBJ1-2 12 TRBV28 CASGPGHYGYTF TGTGCCAGCGGCCCAGGGCACTATGGCTACACCTTC
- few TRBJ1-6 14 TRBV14 CASSDREVNSPLHF TGTGCCAGCAGCGATCGGGAAGTTAATTCACCCCTCCACTTT
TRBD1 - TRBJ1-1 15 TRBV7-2 CASSSQGALNTEAFF TGTGCCAGCAGCAGCCAGGGGGCTCTGAACACTGAAGCTTTCTTT
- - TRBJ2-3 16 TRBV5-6 CASSLVRGSITDTQYF TGTGCCAGCAGCTTGGTTAGGGGCAGCATCACAGATACGCAGTATTTT
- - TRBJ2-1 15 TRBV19 CASSMVGASYNEQFF TGTGCCAGTAGTATGGTGGGGGCTTCGTACAATGAGCAGTTCTTC
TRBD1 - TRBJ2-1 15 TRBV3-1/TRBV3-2 CASSDFYRGYNEQFF TGTGCCAGCAGCGACTTCTACAGGGGTTACAATGAGCAGTTCTTC
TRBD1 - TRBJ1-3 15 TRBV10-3 CAITRGQGAGNTIYF TGTGCCATCACTAGAGGACAGGGGGCAGGAAACACCATATATTTT
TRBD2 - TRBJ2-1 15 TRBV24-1 CATSDLVGGGNEQFF TGTGCCACCAGTGATTTAGTTGGCGGGGGGAATGAGCAGTTCTTC
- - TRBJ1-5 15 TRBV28 CASKPARGSNQPQHF TGTGCCAGCAAACCGGCCCGAGGGAGCAATCAGCCCCAGCATTTT
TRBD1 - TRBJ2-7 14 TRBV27 CASSTGTGVYEQYF TGTGCCAGCAGCACCGGGACAGGGGTCTACGAGCAGTACTTC
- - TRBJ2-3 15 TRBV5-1 CASSLVAGTGDTQYF TGCGCCAGCAGCTTGGTTGCGGGAACGGGGGATACGCAGTATTTT
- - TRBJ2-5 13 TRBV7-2 CASSFYRQETQYF TGTGCCAGCAGCTTCTACAGACAAGAGACCCAGTACTTC
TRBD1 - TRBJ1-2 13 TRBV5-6 CASSGQNGYGYTF TGTGCCAGCTCGGGACAGAACGGCTATGGCTACACCTTC
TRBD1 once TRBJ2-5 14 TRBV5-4 CASSLGRGQETQYF TGTGCCAGCAGCTTGGGCAGGGGGCAAGAGACCCAGTACTTC
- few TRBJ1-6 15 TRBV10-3 CAISEGSSYNSPLHF TGTGCCATCAGTGAGGGGAGCTCCTATAATTCACCCCTCCACTTT
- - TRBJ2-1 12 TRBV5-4 CASSWGTTEQFF TGTGCCAGCAGCTGGGGGACAACTGAGCAGTTCTTC
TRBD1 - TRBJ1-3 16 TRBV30 CAWSVRQGASGNTIYF TGTGCCTGGAGTGTACGGCAGGGGGCCTCTGGAAACACCATATATTTT
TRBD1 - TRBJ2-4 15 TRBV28 CASSPGQGAKNIQYF TGTGCCAGCAGTCCGGGACAGGGGGCCAAAAACATTCAGTACTTC
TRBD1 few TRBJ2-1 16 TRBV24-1 CATSDIAQGAYNEQFF TGTGCCACCAGTGATATCGCCCAGGGGGCCTACAATGAGCAGTTCTTC
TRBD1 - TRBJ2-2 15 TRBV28 CASTTQGARTGELFF TGTGCCAGCACCACACAGGGGGCGAGAACCGGGGAGCTGTTTTTT
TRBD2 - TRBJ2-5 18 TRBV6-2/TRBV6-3 CASSYRLGLAETQETQYF TGTGCCAGCAGTTATAGACTGGGGCTAGCGGAGACCCAAGAGACCCAGTACTTC
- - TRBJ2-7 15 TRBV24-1 CATSDSRAVSYEQYF TGTGCCACCAGTGATTCCAGGGCGGTATCCTACGAGCAGTACTTC
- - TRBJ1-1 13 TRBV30 CAWSPDRNTEAFF TGTGCCTGGAGCCCGGACAGAAACACTGAAGCTTTCTTT
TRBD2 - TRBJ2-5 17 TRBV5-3 CARSPGLAGEAAETQYF TGTGCCAGAAGCCCAGGACTAGCGGGAGAGGCGGCAGAGACCCAGTACTTC